This T cell receptor beta chain was captured by sequencing in a study of blood T cell repertoires in COVID-19. At the level of the study: Spain, Italy and the United States supplied samples that represented acute and convalescent COVID-19.

Study processing details: Quantification of nucleated cells was approximated via reference gene primer amplification. Libraries were prepared by immunoSEQ multiplex PCR; TCRdb keeps only in-frame clonotypes and omits some of them. That table gives V, J and clone size, and the DNA gave D and trimming. The sample shows around 70,000 clones, over 60% of them seen only once. Losses at the gene ends were 7 bases for V and 2 bases for J; bases not matched to a gene: 7. This CDR3 contains 15 residues. CDR1 and CDR2 from the germline V gene are SGHRS and YFSETQ. The chain couples TRBV5-1 to TRBJ2-2; 8 bases align to TRBD2. The TCR comes from a human donor in a cohort sampled during active COVID-19. Sequenced sample: peripheral blood. In DNA, the CDR3 is TGCGCCAGCGGTATTAGCGGGGATAACACCGGGGAGCTGTTTTTT. Its translation is CASGISGDNTGELFF. The variable domain in full, with the rest retrieved from reference TRBV5-1 and TRBJ2-2, is KAGVTQTPRYLIKTRGQQVTLSCSPISGHRSVSWYQQTPGQGLQFLFEYFSETQRNKGNFPGRFSGRQFSNSRSEMNVSTLELGDSALYLCASGISGDNTGELFFGEGSRLTVL.